The present T cell receptor (beta chain) was sequenced within a study of blood T cell repertoires in COVID-19. Looking at the study overall: The United States, Italy and Spain supplied acute and convalescent COVID-19 samples.

Across about two dozen US areas, participants ranged in age from roughly 18 to 89 years. Cohorts were determined from participant-reported clinical history. Cohort 3 donors counted as recovered after two negative PCRs, clearance, or resolved symptoms. The CDR3 has 15 residues. The germline CDR1 and CDR2 sequences are SGHRS and YFSETQ. J was trimmed by 1 base and V by 4 bases; bases with no gene match: 6. This table comes from immunoSEQ multiplex PCR, and its TCRdb copy is limited to in-frame clones, with some not included. Of about 470,000 clones detected, 87% appear once; the ten largest clones hold roughly 0.7%.

The chain joins TRBV5-1 to TRBJ1-1, with TRBD1 matching 8 bases. Material: PBMCs or T cells enriched from blood (not recorded which). This clonotype originated in a young woman who had recovered from COVID-19. Written as DNA, the CDR3 is TGCGCCAGCAGCCCGGACGGGACAGGGAACACTGAAGCTTTCTTT. The encoded protein is CASSPDGTGNTEAFF.